Listed here is a single T cell receptor (beta chain). Germline loops: CDR1 SGHTA, CDR2 FQGNSA. V gave up 6 bases and J gave up 2 bases; unmatched junction bases: 5. CDR3 size: 14 residues. Measured with immunoSEQ multiplex PCR; TCRdb has only the in-frame clones, and not every one. The repertoire holds about 960,000 clones, around 80% seen once, with over 1.3% in the top ten. These data are taken from a study of shared clonotypes between healthy human individuals. HIV-negative, healthy adults without recent acute infections or vaccinations were the donors. The CD4+ fraction was divided into a CD45RA+ naive subset and a CD45RA-negative memory subset.

The source of this sequence is a man aged 18 to 35 in good health. The chain recombines TRBV7-2 with TRBJ2-3, with 7 bases fitting TRBD2. Material for sequencing was memory CD4+ T cells sorted from blood. Subset indicated: CD45RA-negative fraction. The CDR3 region has the DNA TGTGCCAGCAGACAGCGGGGAAACACAGATACGCAGTATTTT. Its translation: CASRQRGNTDTQYF. Based on the CDR3 plus reference TRBV7-2 and TRBJ2-3, the full variable domain is GAGVSQSPSNKVTEKGKDVELRCDPISGHTALYWYRQSLGQGLEFLIYFQGNSAPDKSGLPSDRFSAERTGGSVSTLTIQRTQQEDSAVYLCASRQRGNTDTQYFGPGTRLTVL.